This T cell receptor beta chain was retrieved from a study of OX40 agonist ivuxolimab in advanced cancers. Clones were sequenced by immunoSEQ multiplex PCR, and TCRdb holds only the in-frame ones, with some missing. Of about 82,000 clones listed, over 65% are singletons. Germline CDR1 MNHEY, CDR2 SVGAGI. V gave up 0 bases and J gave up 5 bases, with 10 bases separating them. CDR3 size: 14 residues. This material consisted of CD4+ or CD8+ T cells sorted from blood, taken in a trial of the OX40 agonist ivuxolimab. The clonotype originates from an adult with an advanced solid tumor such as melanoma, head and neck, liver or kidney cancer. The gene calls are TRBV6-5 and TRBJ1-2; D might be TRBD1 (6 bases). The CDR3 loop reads CASSYSGAEYGYTF. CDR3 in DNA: TGTGCCAGCAGTTACTCGGGGGCAGAATATGGCTACACCTTC.